This T cell receptor beta chain came from a study of early T cells in non-severe SARS-CoV-2 infection. Whole-study results and caveats: Comparison of clonotypes with VDJdb favored anti-spike CD8 responses while missing private and CD4 specificities.

This clonotype was seen many times. Antigen specificity is unknown. Deletions cut 4 bases from V and 2 bases from J, with 13 bases between. From germline, CDR1 is SGHTS and CDR2 YDEGEE. This CDR3 spans 15 amino acids. Individual cDNA molecules received unique molecular identifiers. TCRdb re-derived calls from the 5' RACE reads in MiXCR, one entry per CDR3 protein. The sample lists approximately 90,000 distinct CDR3 sequences, approximately 11% occurring once. The sequences come from whole blood, collected at baseline. This TCR derives from an adult who was a healthcare worker with PCR-confirmed SARS-CoV-2 infection or an uninfected control (not recorded which). The genes are TRBV5-8 and TRBJ1-5; D remains unclear. CDR3: CASSVKAVGNQPQHF. DNA of the CDR3: TGTGCCAGCAGCGTCAAAGCTGTAGGCAATCAGCCCCAGCATTTT.